Listed below are T cell receptor beta chains from one sample, sequenced in a study of OX40 agonist ivuxolimab in advanced cancers. Clones were read by immunoSEQ multiplex PCR, and TCRdb kept only the in-frame ones, dropping some. Among approximately 86,000 clones, 90% to 95% were seen once, and the ten largest hold 1% to 1.3%. The material was CD4+ or CD8+ T cells sorted from blood, obtained in a trial of the OX40 agonist ivuxolimab. Source of these receptors: an adult with an advanced solid tumor such as melanoma, head and neck, liver or kidney cancer. Each CDR3 is given with its conserved first and last residue. Each record gives: J gene, V gene, clone size, D gene, CDR3 length, CDR3 protein, CDR3 DNA. D genes are given only for firm matches. Expanded clones are given a class, and other clones once, few, many or no size at all.

J gene: TRBJ2-2; V gene: TRBV10-1; clone size: NA; D gene: NA; CDR3 length: 17; CDR3 protein: CASSDERAGGFTGELFF; CDR3 DNA: TGCGCCAGCAGTGATGAAAGGGCAGGAGGTTTCACCGGGGAGCTGTTTTTT
J gene: TRBJ2-2; V gene: TRBV9; clone size: NA; D gene: NA; CDR3 length: 14; CDR3 protein: CASSVQGNTGELFF; CDR3 DNA: TGTGCCAGCAGCGTACAGGGGAACACCGGGGAGCTGTTTTTT
J gene: TRBJ2-4; V gene: TRBV2; clone size: NA; D gene: NA; CDR3 length: 11; CDR3 protein: CASSELEHQYF; CDR3 DNA: TGTGCCAGCAGTGAACTGGAACATCAGTACTTC
J gene: TRBJ2-4; V gene: TRBV27; clone size: NA; D gene: NA; CDR3 length: 14; CDR3 protein: CASSRAGASNIQYF; CDR3 DNA: TGTGCCAGCAGTAGGGCGGGGGCTTCAAACATTCAGTACTTC
J gene: TRBJ2-7; V gene: TRBV11-3; clone size: NA; D gene: NA; CDR3 length: 13; CDR3 protein: CASSLRDSYEQYF; CDR3 DNA: TGTGCCAGCAGCCTCCGGGACTCCTACGAGCAGTACTTC
J gene: TRBJ2-2; V gene: TRBV10-3; clone size: NA; D gene: TRBD1; CDR3 length: 14; CDR3 protein: CATSDRESAGELFF; CDR3 DNA: TGTGCCACCTCGGACAGGGAAAGCGCCGGGGAGCTGTTTTTT
J gene: TRBJ2-2; V gene: TRBV11-2; clone size: once; D gene: NA; CDR3 length: 15; CDR3 protein: CASSSLSTRTGELFF; CDR3 DNA: TGTGCCAGCAGCTCCCTTTCGACCCGCACCGGGGAGCTGTTTTTT
J gene: TRBJ2-2; V gene: TRBV18; clone size: NA; D gene: TRBD2; CDR3 length: 16; CDR3 protein: CASSPELAGNTGELFF; CDR3 DNA: TGTGCCAGCTCACCCGAGCTAGCGGGGAACACCGGGGAGCTGTTTTTT
J gene: TRBJ2-2; V gene: TRBV14; clone size: NA; D gene: NA; CDR3 length: 16; CDR3 protein: CASSQEFDNGAGELFF; CDR3 DNA: TGTGCCAGCAGCCAAGAGTTTGACAACGGCGCCGGGGAGCTGTTTTTT
J gene: TRBJ2-7; V gene: TRBV30; clone size: NA; D gene: NA; CDR3 length: 11; CDR3 protein: CAWSRAYEQYF; CDR3 DNA: TGTGCCTGGAGTCGGGCCTACGAGCAGTACTTC
J gene: TRBJ1-1; V gene: TRBV7-9; clone size: NA; D gene: TRBD1; CDR3 length: 15; CDR3 protein: CASSPQRQGNTEAFF; CDR3 DNA: TGTGCCAGCAGCCCCCAACGACAGGGGAACACTGAAGCTTTCTTT
J gene: TRBJ2-4; V gene: TRBV5-1; clone size: NA; D gene: TRBD1; CDR3 length: 18; CDR3 protein: CASSLAGTGGRGRDIQYF; CDR3 DNA: TGCGCCAGCAGCTTAGCCGGGACAGGGGGTCGGGGCAGGGACATTCAGTACTTC
J gene: TRBJ2-1; V gene: TRBV28; clone size: NA; D gene: NA; CDR3 length: 13; CDR3 protein: CASTIPSYNEQFF; CDR3 DNA: TGTGCCAGCACCATCCCCTCCTACAATGAGCAGTTCTTC
J gene: TRBJ2-2; V gene: TRBV5-4; clone size: NA; D gene: TRBD1; CDR3 length: 15; CDR3 protein: CASSLGDRDAGELFF; CDR3 DNA: TGTGCCAGCAGCTTGGGTGACAGGGACGCCGGGGAGCTGTTTTTT
J gene: TRBJ1-5; V gene: TRBV11-2; clone size: NA; D gene: NA; CDR3 length: 15; CDR3 protein: CASSPLGGSNQPQHF; CDR3 DNA: TGTGCCAGCAGCCCCCTGGGAGGGAGTAATCAGCCCCAGCATTTT
J gene: TRBJ2-2; V gene: TRBV28; clone size: NA; D gene: NA; CDR3 length: 12; CDR3 protein: CASSTWTGELFF; CDR3 DNA: TGTGCCAGCAGTACGTGGACCGGGGAGCTGTTTTTT
J gene: TRBJ2-5; V gene: TRBV30; clone size: NA; D gene: TRBD2; CDR3 length: 14; CDR3 protein: CAWSVLAGKETQYF; CDR3 DNA: TGTGCCTGGAGTGTCTTAGCGGGAAAAGAGACCCAGTACTTC